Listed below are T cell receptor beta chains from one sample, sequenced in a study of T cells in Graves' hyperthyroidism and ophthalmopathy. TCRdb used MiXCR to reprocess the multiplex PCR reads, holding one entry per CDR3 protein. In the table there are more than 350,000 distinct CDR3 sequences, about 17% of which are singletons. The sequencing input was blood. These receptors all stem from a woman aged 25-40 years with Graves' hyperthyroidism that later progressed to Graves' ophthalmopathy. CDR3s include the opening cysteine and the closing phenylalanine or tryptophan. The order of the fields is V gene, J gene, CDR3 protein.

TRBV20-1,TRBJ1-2,CSAATGLDYGYTF
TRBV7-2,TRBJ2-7,CASSLHPRLADYYEQYF
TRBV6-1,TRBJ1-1,CASSERAGIVTEAFF
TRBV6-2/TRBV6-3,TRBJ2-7,CASSGPGLGSYEQYF
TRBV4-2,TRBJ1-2,CASSQDLFPQGLIGYTF
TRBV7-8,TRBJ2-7,CASSLAGLEQYF
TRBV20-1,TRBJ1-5,CSAGRGQPQHF
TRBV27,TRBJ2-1,CASSFGQGYSYNEQFF
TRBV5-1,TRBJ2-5,CASSSPQGARETQYF
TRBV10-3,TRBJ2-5,CAIRGTSLETQYF
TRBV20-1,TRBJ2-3,CSARTLTDTQYF
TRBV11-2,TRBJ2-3,CASSPTNSGGPSTDTQYF
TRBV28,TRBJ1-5,CASSLRQGEGLGFNQPQHF
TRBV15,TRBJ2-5,CATSRGTGGAETQYF
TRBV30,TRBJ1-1,CAWGRNTEAFF
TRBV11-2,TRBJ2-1,CASSRTSGRSTSYNEQFF
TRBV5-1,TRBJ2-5,CASSLVVTGQETQYF
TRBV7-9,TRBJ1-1,CASSDRQTEAFF
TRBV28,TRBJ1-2,CASQPRQMNYGYTF
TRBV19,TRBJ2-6,CASSIEENSVSSGANVLTF
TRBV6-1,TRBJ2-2,CASSDGQGIGELFF
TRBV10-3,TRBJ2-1,CAAHSIVGNEQFF
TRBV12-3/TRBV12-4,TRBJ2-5,CASSTSSLRETQYF
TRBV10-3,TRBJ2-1,CATHGFGLAGVEQFF